These T cell receptor beta chains were read from a single sample in a study of blood T cell repertoires in COVID-19. Data came from immunoSEQ multiplex PCR; TCRdb stores just in-frame clones and leaves some out. The sample records more than 130,000 clones, 70% to 85% being singletons. Source material: peripheral blood. These receptors all stem from a woman older than 75 in a cohort sampled during active or convalescent COVID-19. Each CDR3 is given with its conserved first and last residue. The order of the fields is J gene, D gene, clone size, V gene, CDR3 protein, CDR3 DNA. The D gene is left open where the match is weak. Clone size is shown for a subset of rows, as once, few, many or a class of expanded clone.

TRBJ1-6	-	-	TRBV19	CASSPDNLGNSPLHF	TGTGCCAGTAGTCCGGACAACCTGGGGAATTCACCCCTCCACTTT
TRBJ1-6	TRBD1	-	TRBV19	CASSTPRTGRGSPLHF	TGTGCCAGTAGTACGCCGCGGACAGGTCGAGGTTCACCCCTCCACTTT
TRBJ2-2	TRBD2	-	TRBV6-2/TRBV6-3	CASSYSGGGARELFF	TGTGCCAGCAGTTACAGTGGCGGGGGGGCCCGGGAGCTGTTTTTT
TRBJ2-1	TRBD2	-	TRBV9	CASSARAGLAGSNEQFF	TGTGCCAGCAGCGCGCGTGCGGGACTAGCGGGGAGCAATGAGCAGTTCTTC
TRBJ2-2	TRBD2	few	TRBV7-8	CASSLISGHGAGELFF	TGTGCCAGCAGCCTTATTAGCGGGCACGGCGCCGGGGAGCTGTTTTTT
TRBJ1-2	-	-	TRBV14	CASSQDNRGGIYGYTF	TGTGCCAGCAGCCAAGACAATCGAGGGGGTATCTATGGCTACACCTTC
TRBJ2-7	-	-	TRBV7-8	CASSLARFYEQYF	TGTGCCAGCAGCTTAGCCAGGTTCTACGAGCAGTACTTC
TRBJ1-1	-	-	TRBV18	CASSDYTGNTEAFF	TGTGCCAGCTCCGACTACACCGGGAACACTGAAGCTTTCTTT
TRBJ2-5	TRBD2	-	TRBV7-3	CASSLSGGASETQYF	TGTGCCAGCAGCTTGAGCGGGGGGGCTTCCGAGACCCAGTACTTC
TRBJ2-5	TRBD2	-	TRBV2	CASSGEGGVETQYF	TGTGCCAGCAGTGGGGAGGGAGGGGTAGAGACCCAGTACTTC
TRBJ2-3	-	-	TRBV21-1	CASTSGQGHTQYF	TGTGCCAGCACCTCGGGACAGGGCCATACGCAGTATTTT
TRBJ1-2	-	-	TRBV2	CASSGDLRDYGYTF	TGTGCCAGCAGTGGGGACTTAAGGGACTATGGCTACACCTTC
TRBJ2-5	-	-	TRBV7-2	CASSPPGSYQETQYF	TGTGCCAGCAGCCCTCCGGGTAGCTACCAAGAGACCCAGTACTTC
TRBJ1-2	-	few	TRBV4-2	CASSQAVQRANYGYTF	TGTGCCAGCAGCCAAGCCGTACAGAGAGCTAACTATGGCTACACCTTC
TRBJ2-5	-	-	TRBV18	CASSASKTGFRETQYF	TGTGCCAGCTCAGCGTCCAAAACAGGGTTTCGAGAGACCCAGTACTTC
TRBJ1-5	-	-	TRBV12-3/TRBV12-4	CASTNRAEQPQHF	TGTGCCAGCACTAACAGGGCTGAGCAGCCCCAGCATTTT
TRBJ1-2	TRBD1	-	TRBV28	CASSPGTGSFSGYTF	TGTGCCAGCAGTCCCGGGACAGGGAGTTTTTCTGGCTACACCTTC
TRBJ2-1	TRBD2	-	TRBV7-9	CASSFSLAGFQFYNEQFF	TGTGCCAGCAGCTTCAGCCTAGCGGGTTTTCAATTTTACAATGAGCAGTTCTTC